This T cell receptor (beta chain) was captured in a study of lymphopenia after photon versus proton radiotherapy. Whole-study results and caveats: Survival link was tested only in deceased patients; proton benefit remains a possibility. Photon-treated patients lost naive T cells and TCR diversity; proton-treated stayed stable. Oligoclonal CD8+ Temra expansion after nadir drove photon patients' diversity drop. In patients who died, overall survival fell as post-nadir TCR diversity dropped more.

This table comes from immunoSEQ multiplex PCR, and its TCRdb copy is limited to in-frame clones, with some not included. The sample records over 25,000 clones, around 82% being singletons. Germline values: CDR1 MNHEY, CDR2 SVGAGI. The CDR3 runs 15 residues. The ends lost 2 bases at V and 1 base at J; junction bases unmatched: 3. On this clone itself: The antigen remains undetermined.

The sequences come from peripheral blood, collected from a patient treated with proton-based radiotherapy. The V and J genes are TRBV6-5 and TRBJ2-5, with 8 bases lining up with TRBD2. This TCR was sampled from a woman in her 70s with pancreatic cancer. The CDR3 DNA is TGTGCCAGCAGTTACCCCGGACTAGCCCAAGAGACCCAGTACTTC. Residues: CASSYPGLAQETQYF.